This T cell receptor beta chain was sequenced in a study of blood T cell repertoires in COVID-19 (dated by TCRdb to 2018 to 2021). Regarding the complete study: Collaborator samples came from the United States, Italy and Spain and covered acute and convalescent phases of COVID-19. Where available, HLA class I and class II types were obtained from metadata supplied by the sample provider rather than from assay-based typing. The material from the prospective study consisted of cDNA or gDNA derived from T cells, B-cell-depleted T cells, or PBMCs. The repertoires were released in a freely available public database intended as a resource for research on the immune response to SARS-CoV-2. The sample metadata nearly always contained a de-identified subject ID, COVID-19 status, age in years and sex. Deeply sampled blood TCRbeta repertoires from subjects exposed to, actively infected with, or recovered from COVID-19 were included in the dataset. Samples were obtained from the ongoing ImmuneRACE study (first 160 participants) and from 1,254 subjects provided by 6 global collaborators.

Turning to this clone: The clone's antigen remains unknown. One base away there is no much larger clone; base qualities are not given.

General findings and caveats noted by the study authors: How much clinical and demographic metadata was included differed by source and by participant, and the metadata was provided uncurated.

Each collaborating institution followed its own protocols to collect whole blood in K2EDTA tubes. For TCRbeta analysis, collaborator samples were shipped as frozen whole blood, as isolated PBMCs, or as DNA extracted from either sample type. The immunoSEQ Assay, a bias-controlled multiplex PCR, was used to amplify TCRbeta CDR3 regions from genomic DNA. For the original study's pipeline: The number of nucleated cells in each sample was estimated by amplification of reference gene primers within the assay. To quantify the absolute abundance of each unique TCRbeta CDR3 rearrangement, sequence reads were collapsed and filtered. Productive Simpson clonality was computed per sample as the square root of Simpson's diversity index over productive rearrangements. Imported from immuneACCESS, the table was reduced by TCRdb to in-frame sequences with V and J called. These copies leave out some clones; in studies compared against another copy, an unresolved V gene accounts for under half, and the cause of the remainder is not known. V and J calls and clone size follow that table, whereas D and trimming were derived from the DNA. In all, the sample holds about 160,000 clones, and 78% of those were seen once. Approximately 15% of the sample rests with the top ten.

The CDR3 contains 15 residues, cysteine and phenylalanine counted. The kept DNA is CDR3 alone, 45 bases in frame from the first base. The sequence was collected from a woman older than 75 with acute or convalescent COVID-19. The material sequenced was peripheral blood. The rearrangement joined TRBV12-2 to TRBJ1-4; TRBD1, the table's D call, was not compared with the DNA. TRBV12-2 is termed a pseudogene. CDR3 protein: CASRCPGQGREKLFF. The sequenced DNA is TGTGCAAGTCGCTGCCCGGGACAGGGGCGGGAAAAACTGTTTTTT.